The T cell receptor beta chain described here comes from a study of blood T cells in healthy people across ages. For the second PCR, which ran for about 7 to 12 cycles, a sample-barcoded 5' primer and a J-beta primer mix were used. Carrying 12 random nucleotides, a template-switch adaptor labeled each individual cDNA molecule. TCRdb used MiXCR to reprocess the 5' RACE reads, holding one entry per CDR3 protein. The sample consists of about a million distinct CDR3 sequences, 48% of them appearing once. The draw of peripheral blood yielded ten milliliters from each donor. The CDR3 covers 13 residues. Sample: blood. This sequence was found in a young man in good health. The rearrangement links TRBV21-1 to TRBJ2-7; TRBD1, the table's D call, lacks a check against the DNA. TRBV21-1 is deemed a pseudogene. The CDR3 DNA reads TGTGCCAGCAGCGGGCGGCGGAACTACGAGCAGTACTTC. Its protein is CASSGRRNYEQYF.